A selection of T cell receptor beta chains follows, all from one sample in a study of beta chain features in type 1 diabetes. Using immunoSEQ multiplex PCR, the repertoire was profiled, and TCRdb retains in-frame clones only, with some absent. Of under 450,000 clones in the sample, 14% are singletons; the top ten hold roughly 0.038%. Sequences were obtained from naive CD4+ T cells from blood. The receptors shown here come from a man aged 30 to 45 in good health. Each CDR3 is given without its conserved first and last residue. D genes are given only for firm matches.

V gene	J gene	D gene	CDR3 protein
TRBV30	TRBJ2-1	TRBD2	AWSVLAGGGEQF
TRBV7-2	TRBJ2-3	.	ASSLLSRGAATDTQY
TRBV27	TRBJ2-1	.	ASSPTRYNEQF
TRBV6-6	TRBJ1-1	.	ASRSWTVGNTEAF
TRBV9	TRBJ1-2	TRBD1	ASSVGTGGDYGYT
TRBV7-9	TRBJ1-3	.	ASSSRMATIY
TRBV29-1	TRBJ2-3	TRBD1	SVEDLTMTGVPDTQY
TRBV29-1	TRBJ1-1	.	SVEGPSEAF
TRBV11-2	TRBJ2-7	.	ASSLGTWTSSYEQY
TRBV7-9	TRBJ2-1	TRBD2	ASSSGTSGSLGEQF
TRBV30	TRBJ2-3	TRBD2	AWSARLALGTDTQY
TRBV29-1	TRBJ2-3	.	SLRLSTDTQY
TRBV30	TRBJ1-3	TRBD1	AWSASRQGLSGNTIY
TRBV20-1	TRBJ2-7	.	SASGGAEQY
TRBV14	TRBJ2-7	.	ASSQHGTSAYEQY
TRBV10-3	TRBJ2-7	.	ATMTGQANYEQY
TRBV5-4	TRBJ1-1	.	ASSLVPTGNTEAF
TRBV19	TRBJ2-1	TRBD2	ASTTTAGEYNEQF
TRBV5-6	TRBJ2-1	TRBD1	ASSFAGGFNEQF
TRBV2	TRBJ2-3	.	ASTLGPLGTDTQY
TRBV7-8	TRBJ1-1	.	ASSLRGNTEAF
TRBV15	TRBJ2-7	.	ATSRDVGASYEQY
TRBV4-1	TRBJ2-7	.	ASSQLPDRTYEQY
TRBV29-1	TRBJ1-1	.	SGQKSNTEAF
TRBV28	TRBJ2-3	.	ASSFSTGSDTQY
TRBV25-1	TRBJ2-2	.	ASSALGPTGELF
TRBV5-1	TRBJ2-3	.	ASSLQGRNTDTQY